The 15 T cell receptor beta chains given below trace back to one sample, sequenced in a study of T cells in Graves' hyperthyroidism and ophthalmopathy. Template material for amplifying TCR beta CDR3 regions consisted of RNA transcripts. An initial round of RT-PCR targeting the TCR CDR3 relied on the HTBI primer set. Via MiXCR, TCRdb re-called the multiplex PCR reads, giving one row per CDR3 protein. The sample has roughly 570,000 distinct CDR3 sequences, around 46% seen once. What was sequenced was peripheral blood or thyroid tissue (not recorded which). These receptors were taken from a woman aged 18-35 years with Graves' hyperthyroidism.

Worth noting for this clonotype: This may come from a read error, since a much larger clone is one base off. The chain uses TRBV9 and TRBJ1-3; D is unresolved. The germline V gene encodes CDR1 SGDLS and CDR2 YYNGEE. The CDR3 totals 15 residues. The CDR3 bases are TGTGCCAGCAGCGTAGATGGTACTGTTGGAAACATCATATATTTT. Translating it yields CASSVDGTVGNIIYF.

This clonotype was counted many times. This CDR3 reads CASSQDGSGVTYEQYF. The CDR3 region has the DNA TGTGCCAGCAGCCAAGATGGTTCGGGAGTAACCTACGAGCAGTACTTC. The J gene is TRBJ2-7, the V gene TRBV4-2; D may be TRBD2 (6 bases). Trimming shortened V by 0 bases and J by 2 bases, and 14 bases separated the two germline ends. The CDR3 runs 16 residues. CDR1 and CDR2 (germline): LGHNA, YNFKEQ.

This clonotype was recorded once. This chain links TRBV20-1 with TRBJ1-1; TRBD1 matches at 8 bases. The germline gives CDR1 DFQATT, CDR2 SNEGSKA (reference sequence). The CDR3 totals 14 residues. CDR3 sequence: CRALEQGDATEAFF. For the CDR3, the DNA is TGCAGAGCGCTAGAACAGGGGGACGCCACTGAAGCTTTCTTT.

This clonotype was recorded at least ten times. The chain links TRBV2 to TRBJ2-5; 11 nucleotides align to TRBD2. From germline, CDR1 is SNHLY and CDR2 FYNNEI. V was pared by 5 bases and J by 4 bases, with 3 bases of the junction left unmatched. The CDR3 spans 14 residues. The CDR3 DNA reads TGTGCCAGCAGTCCTCTAGCGGGAGGAGAGACCCAGTACTTC. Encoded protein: CASSPLAGGETQYF.

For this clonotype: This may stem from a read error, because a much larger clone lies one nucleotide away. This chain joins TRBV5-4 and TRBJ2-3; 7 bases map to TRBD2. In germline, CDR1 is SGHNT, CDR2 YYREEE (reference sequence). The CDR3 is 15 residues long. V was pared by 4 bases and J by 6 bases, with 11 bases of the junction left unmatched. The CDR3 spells CASSPTSVLGDTQYF. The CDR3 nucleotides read TGTGCCAGCAGCCCAACTAGCGTTCTAGGGGATACGCAGTATTTT.

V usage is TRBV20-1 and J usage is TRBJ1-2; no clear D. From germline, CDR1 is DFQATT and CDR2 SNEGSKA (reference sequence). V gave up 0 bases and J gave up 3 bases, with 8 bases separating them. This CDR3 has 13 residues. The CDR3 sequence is CSARDSGDYGYTF. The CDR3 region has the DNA TGCAGTGCTAGAGATAGCGGGGACTATGGCTACACCTTC.

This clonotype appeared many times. The CDR3 sequence: CASSLDRPNTEAFF. Here the CDR3 DNA reads TGCGCCAGCAGCTTGGACAGACCGAACACTGAAGCTTTCTTT. This chain connects TRBV5-1 to TRBJ1-1; D is unclear. Deletions cut 0 bases from V and 1 base from J, with 7 bases between. In germline, CDR1 is SGHRS, CDR2 YFSETQ. The CDR3 has 14 residues.

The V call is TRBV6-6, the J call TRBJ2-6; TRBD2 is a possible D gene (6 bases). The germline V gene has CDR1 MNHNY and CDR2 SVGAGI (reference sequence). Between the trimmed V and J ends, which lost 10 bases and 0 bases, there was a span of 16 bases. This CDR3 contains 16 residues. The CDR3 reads CAILGDGGSGANVLTF. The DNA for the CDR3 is TGTGCCATCCTGGGGGACGGGGGCTCTGGGGCCAACGTCCTGACTTTC.

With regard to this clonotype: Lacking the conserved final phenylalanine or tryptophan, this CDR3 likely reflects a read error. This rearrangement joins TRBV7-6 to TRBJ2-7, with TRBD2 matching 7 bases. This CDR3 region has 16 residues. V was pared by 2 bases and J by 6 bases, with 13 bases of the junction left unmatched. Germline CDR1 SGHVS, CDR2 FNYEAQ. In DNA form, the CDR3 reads TGTGCCAGCAGCTTAAACTTAGCTAGCGGAGCCTGCGAGCAGTACTAC. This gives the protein CASSLNLASGACEQYY.

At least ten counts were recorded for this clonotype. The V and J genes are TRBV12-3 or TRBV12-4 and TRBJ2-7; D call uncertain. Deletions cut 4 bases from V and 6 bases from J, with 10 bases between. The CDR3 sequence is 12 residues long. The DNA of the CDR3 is TGTGCCAGCAGTTCCCCCCGAGGCGAGCAGTACTTC. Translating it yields CASSSPRGEQYF.

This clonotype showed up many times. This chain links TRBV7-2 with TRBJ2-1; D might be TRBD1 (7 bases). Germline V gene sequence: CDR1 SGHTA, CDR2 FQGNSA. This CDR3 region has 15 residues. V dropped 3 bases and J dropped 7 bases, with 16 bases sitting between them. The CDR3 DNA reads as TGTGCCAGCAGCTTTGCCGGAGGGGGCGGAAATGAGCAGTTCTTC. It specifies CASSFAGGGGNEQFF.

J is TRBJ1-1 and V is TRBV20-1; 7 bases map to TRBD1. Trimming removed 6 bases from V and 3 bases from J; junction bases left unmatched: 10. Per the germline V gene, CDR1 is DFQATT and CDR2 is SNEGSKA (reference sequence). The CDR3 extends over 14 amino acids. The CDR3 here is CSANRGEGDTEAFF. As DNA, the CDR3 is TGCAGTGCAAACAGGGGCGAAGGAGACACTGAAGCTTTCTTT.

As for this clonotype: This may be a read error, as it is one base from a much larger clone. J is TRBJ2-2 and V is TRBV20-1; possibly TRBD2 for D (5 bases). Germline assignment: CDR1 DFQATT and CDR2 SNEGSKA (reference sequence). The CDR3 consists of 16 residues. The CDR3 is CNAPKAVLSNTGELFF. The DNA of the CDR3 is TGCAATGCTCCTAAAGCGGTACTCTCGAACACCGGGGAGCTGTTTTTT.

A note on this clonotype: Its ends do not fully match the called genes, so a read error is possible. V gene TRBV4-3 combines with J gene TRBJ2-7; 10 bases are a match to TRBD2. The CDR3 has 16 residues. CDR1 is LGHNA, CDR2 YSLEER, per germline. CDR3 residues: CVSSQPSGSSSYEQYF. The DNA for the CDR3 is TGCGTCAGCAGCCAACCTAGCGGGAGCTCCTCCTACGAGCAGTACTTC.

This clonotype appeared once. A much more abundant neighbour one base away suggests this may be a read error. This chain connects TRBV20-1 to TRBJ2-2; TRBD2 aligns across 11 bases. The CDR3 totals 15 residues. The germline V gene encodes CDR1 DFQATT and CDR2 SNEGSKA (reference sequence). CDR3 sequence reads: CSARLAGGLGGEPFF. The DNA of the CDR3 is TGCAGTGCTAGACTAGCGGGGGGACTTGGGGGGGAGCCGTTTTTT.